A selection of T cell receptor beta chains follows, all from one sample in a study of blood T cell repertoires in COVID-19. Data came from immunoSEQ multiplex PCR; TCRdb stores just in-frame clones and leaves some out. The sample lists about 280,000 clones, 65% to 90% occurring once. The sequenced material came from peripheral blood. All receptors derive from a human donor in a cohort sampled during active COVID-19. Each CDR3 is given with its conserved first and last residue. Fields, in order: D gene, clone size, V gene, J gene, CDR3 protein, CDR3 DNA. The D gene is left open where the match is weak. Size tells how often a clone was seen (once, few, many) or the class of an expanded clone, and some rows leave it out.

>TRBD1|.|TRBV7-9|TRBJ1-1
CASSLDPGQGPNTEAFF
TGTGCCAGCAGCTTAGACCCAGGACAGGGACCGAACACTGAAGCTTTCTTT
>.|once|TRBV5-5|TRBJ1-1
CASSLLWNTEAFF
TGTGCCAGCAGCTTGCTTTGGAACACTGAAGCTTTCTTT
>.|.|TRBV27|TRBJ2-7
CASSPTVSSYEQYF
TGTGCCAGCAGTCCAACAGTGAGCTCCTACGAGCAGTACTTC
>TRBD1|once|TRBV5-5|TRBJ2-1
CASSFQPSTYRGRDNEQFF
TGTGCCAGCAGCTTCCAACCCTCCACGTACAGGGGGAGAGACAATGAGCAGTTCTTC
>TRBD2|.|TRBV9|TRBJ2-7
CASSVGPAGGAYEQYF
TGTGCCAGCAGCGTAGGCCCAGCGGGAGGAGCCTACGAGCAGTACTTC
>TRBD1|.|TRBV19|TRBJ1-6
CASSRRTGVTNSPLHF
TGTGCCAGTAGTCGCCGGACAGGGGTTACCAATTCACCCCTCCACTTT
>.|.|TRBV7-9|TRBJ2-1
CASSLGLAHNEQFF
TGTGCCAGCAGCTTAGGGCTAGCCCACAATGAGCAGTTCTTC
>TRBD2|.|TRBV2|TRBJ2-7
CASSAMTSGRSYEQYF
TGTGCCAGCAGTGCCATGACTAGCGGGAGATCCTACGAGCAGTACTTC
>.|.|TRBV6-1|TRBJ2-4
CASSESWQNIQYF
TGTGCCAGCAGTGAAAGTTGGCAAAACATTCAGTACTTC
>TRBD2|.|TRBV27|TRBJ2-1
CASTTRTSGRPTYNEQFF
TGTGCCAGCACGACTAGGACTAGCGGGAGGCCCACCTACAATGAGCAGTTCTTC
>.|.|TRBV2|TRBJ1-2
CASSESAGLGGYTF
TGTGCCAGCAGTGAATCCGCAGGGTTAGGTGGCTACACCTTC
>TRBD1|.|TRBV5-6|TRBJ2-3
CASSLKGQKATDTQYF
TGTGCCAGCAGCTTAAAGGGACAGAAGGCCACAGATACGCAGTATTTT
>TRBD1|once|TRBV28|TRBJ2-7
CASRTGEDEQYF
TGTGCCAGCCGGACAGGGGAGGACGAGCAGTACTTC
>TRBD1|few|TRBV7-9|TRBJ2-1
CASSLRFGDRATYNEQFF
TGTGCCAGCAGCTTAAGATTCGGGGACAGGGCGACCTACAATGAGCAGTTCTTC
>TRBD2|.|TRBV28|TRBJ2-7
CASSFSSGYEQYF
TGTGCCAGCAGTTTTTCTAGCGGCTACGAGCAGTACTTC
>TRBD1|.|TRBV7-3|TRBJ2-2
CASNPGQGTGELFF
TGTGCCAGCAATCCGGGACAGGGGACCGGGGAGCTGTTTTTT
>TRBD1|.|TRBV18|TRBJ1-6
CASSPLLDRVGSPLHF
TGTGCCAGCTCACCTCTACTCGACAGGGTTGGATCACCCCTCCACTTT
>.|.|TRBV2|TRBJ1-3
CASSPGTASGNTIYF
TGTGCCAGCAGCCCAGGGACTGCCTCTGGAAACACCATATATTTT
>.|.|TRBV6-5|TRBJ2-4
CASSDPGRKNIQYF
TGTGCCAGCTCTGACCCGGGTCGGAAAAACATTCAGTACTTC
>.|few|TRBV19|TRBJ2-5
CASSMERVGTQYF
TGTGCCAGTAGTATGGAGCGGGTAGGGACCCAGTACTTC
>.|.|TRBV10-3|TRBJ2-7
CAISEGGYEQYF
TGTGCCATCAGTGAAGGGGGCTACGAGCAGTACTTC
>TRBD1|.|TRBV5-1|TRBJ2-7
CASSPGQDAYEQYF
TGCGCCAGCAGCCCAGGACAGGATGCTTACGAGCAGTACTTC
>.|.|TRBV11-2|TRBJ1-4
CASSPGQGGRAQKLFF
TGTGCCAGCAGCCCAGGTCAGGGTGGCAGGGCCCAAAAACTGTTTTTT
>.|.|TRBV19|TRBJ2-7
CASSTGYEQYF
TGTGCCAGTAGTACAGGGTACGAGCAGTACTTC
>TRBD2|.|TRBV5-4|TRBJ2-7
CASSSATSGSYEQYF
TGTGCCAGCAGCTCCGCCACTAGCGGGAGTTACGAGCAGTACTTC
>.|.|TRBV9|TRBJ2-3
CASSVTGLRPSSTDTQYF
TGTGCCAGCAGCGTAACAGGCCTTCGCCCTTCTAGCACAGATACGCAGTATTTT
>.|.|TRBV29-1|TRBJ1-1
CSVEDPGTEAFF
TGCAGCGTTGAAGATCCCGGGACTGAAGCTTTCTTT
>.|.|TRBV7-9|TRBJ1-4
CASSPRGVNEKLFF
TGTGCCAGCAGCCCACGGGGGGTTAATGAAAAACTGTTTTTT
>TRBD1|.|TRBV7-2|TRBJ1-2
CASSQQGDYGYTF
TGTGCCAGCAGCCAACAGGGGGACTATGGCTACACCTTC